This TCR beta chain was recorded in a study of Ad26.COV2.S vaccination and SARS-CoV-2 variants. Using immunoSEQ multiplex PCR, the repertoire was profiled, and TCRdb retains in-frame clones only, with some absent. Seen here are around 370,000 clones, under 95% observed once, and the top ten hold about 3.8%. Trimming left V 5 bases short and J 2 bases short, with 7 bases between. Germline CDR1 is SGHRS and CDR2 is YFSETQ. The CDR3 consists of 13 residues. The genes are TRBV5-1 and TRBJ1-4; D unclear. The receptor was isolated from a human donor who had recovered from COVID-19. Source: peripheral blood, taken after recovery from COVID-19. CDR3 sequence (DNA): TGCGCCAGCAGGACGGGTACTAATGAAAAACTGTTTTTT. As protein: CASRTGTNEKLFF.